This T cell receptor (beta chain) was sequenced during a study of T cell repertoires in cytomegalovirus infection. Study details: From public TCR beta signatures came an indication of both CMV infection and matching HLA type. General observations from the study: Using cumulative public TCR beta family frequency, the authors identified those who carried CMV together with the relevant HLA. In two of eight donors, the top clonotype was HLA-C-restricted CMV-specific.

A single record per CDR3 protein comes from TCRdb applying MiXCR to the reads. Among roughly 230,000 distinct CDR3 sequences, approximately 22% were seen once, and the ten largest hold over 15%. About this clonotype itself: Its antigen is not known.

Looked up from germline, CDR1 is SGHVS and CDR2 is FNYEAQ. Between the trimmed V and J ends, which lost 1 base and 8 bases, there was a span of 15 bases. The CDR3 is 15 amino acids. The sequenced sample consisted of CD8+ T cells from PBMCs. This rearrangement joins TRBV7-6 to TRBJ2-1; D might be TRBD1 or TRBD2, each matching 6 bases. This receptor was identified in a human donor in good health (CMV status not recorded). Some clones in this sample may be carry-over from other donors' samples. The CDR3 here is CASSLDGGLRDEQFF. The CDR3 region has the DNA TGTGCCAGCAGCTTAGATGGGGGGCTTCGTGATGAGCAGTTCTTC.